Each of the 22 T cell receptor beta chains below was sequenced from the same sample in a study of T-cell reconstitution after alpha-beta-depleted transplantation in children. A library of TCRbeta sequences, prepared with unique molecular identifiers, was generated. A single record per CDR3 protein comes from TCRdb applying MiXCR to the PCR reads. The table includes over 150,000 distinct CDR3 sequences, about 7% detected once. This specimen consisted of PBMCs, obtained before TCRalphabeta/CD19-depleted stem cell transplant. These receptors were collected from a boy aged 2 to 9 with acute lymphoblastic leukemia, due to receive a stem cell transplant.

This clonotype was seen repeatedly, ten times or more. V gene TRBV27 combines with J gene TRBJ2-1; D unresolved. V lost 1 base and J lost 0, with 13 bases in between. The V gene's germline CDR1 is MNHEY and CDR2 SMNVEV (reference sequence). The CDR3 loop spans 17 amino acids. CDR3 bases: TGTGCCAGCAGTTTATTGGGGTTCCAGAGCTCCTACAATGAGCAGTTCTTC. It is translated as CASSLLGFQSSYNEQFF.

CDR3 bases: TGCAGTGCTAGGGCCTCCGGAGACTACGAGCAGTACTTC. It specifies CSARASGDYEQYF. The rearrangement joins TRBV20-1 to TRBJ2-7; D remains unclear. This CDR3 has 13 residues. In germline, CDR1 is DFQATT, CDR2 SNEGSKA (reference sequence). With 3 bases removed from V and 3 bases from J, the gap between germline ends came to 12 bases.

This clonotype was detected many times. This chain links TRBV7-9 with TRBJ2-1; D is possibly TRBD2 (5 bases). This CDR3 region has 14 residues. Trimming cost V 1 base and J 6 bases, with 10 bases left between them. Germline V gives CDR1 SEHNR, CDR2 FQNEAQ (reference sequence). The CDR3 coding sequence is TGTGCCAGCAGCTTAGAACTAGATCCCAATGAGCAGTTCTTC. It is translated as CASSLELDPNEQFF.

There are many counts of this clonotype. The chain recombines TRBV10-2 with TRBJ2-2; 14 bases are a match to TRBD2. The V gene end was trimmed by 7 bases and the J gene end by 3 bases; junction bases not matched to a gene: 10. The germline V gene has CDR1 WSHSY and CDR2 SAAADI. The CDR3 extends over 18 amino acids. The CDR3: CASTTGLAGEQDTGELFF. The CDR3 DNA follows: TGCGCCAGCACTACGGGACTAGCGGGAGAACAGGACACCGGGGAGCTGTTTTTT.

This clonotype was seen a handful of times. V is TRBV27 and J is TRBJ1-6; 7 nucleotides align to TRBD1. The V gene's germline CDR1 is MNHEY and CDR2 SMNVEV (reference sequence). Trimming at V came to 5 bases and at J to 5 bases, leaving 6 bases not matched to a gene. The CDR3 covers 15 residues. The CDR3 region is CASSVDGTDNSPLHF. The CDR3 region has the DNA TGTGCCAGCAGTGTTGACGGGACAGATAATTCACCCCTCCACTTT.

This clonotype was observed at least ten times. The rearrangement links TRBV4-3 to TRBJ2-3; no clear D gene. Per germline, CDR1 LGHNA and CDR2 YSLEER. CDR3 length equals 16 residues. V lost 5 bases to trimming and J lost 6 bases, with 21 bases between them. DNA for the CDR3: TGCGCCAGCAGCTCAGGATCGGCGTCCCCTAGGGATACGCAGTATTTT. Encoded protein: CASSSGSASPRDTQYF.

The gene calls are TRBV20-1 and TRBJ2-1, with D possibly being TRBD2 (5 bases). The CDR3 is 15 residues long. Trimming pared 7 bases from V and 0 bases from J, leaving 16 bases between. Germline V gene lookup returns CDR1 DFQATT and CDR2 SNEGSKA (reference sequence). The CDR3 DNA sequence: TGCAGTGGCCTTAGCGAGGCGCTCTCCTACAATGAGCAGTTCTTC. Amino acids: CSGLSEALSYNEQFF.

The chain employs TRBV2 and TRBJ1-1; D is unclear. Germline values: CDR1 SNHLY, CDR2 FYNNEI. V was shortened by 4 bases and J by 3 bases, with 3 bases between the two germline ends. The CDR3 is 11 residues long. The CDR3 loop is CASSGYTEAFF. Written as DNA, the CDR3 is TGTGCCAGCAGTGGATACACTGAAGCTTTCTTT.

The table lists this clonotype with many counts. The gene calls are TRBV12-3 or TRBV12-4 and TRBJ2-5; D may be TRBD1 (5 bases). The CDR3 has 15 residues. Trimming shortened V by 5 bases and J by 5 bases, and 18 bases separated the two germline ends. CDR3 residues: CASSPPAGRRETQYF. CDR3 DNA: TGTGCCAGCAGTCCCCCCGCAGGGCGAAGGGAGACCCAGTACTTC.

The table lists this clonotype with many counts. The rearrangement uses TRBV27 and TRBJ2-1; 8 bases align to TRBD2. The CDR3 is 13 amino acids. V lost 6 bases to trimming and J lost 12 bases; unmatched junction nucleotides: 10. Germline lookup yields CDR1 MNHEY and CDR2 SMNVEV (reference sequence). In DNA form, the CDR3 reads TGTGCCAGCAGGAACGGGACTAGGGTACGGCAGTTCTTC. Protein product: CASRNGTRVRQFF.

This clonotype showed up many times. The CDR3 here is CSARDSDREETQYF. In DNA, the CDR3 is TGCAGTGCTAGAGATTCGGACAGGGAAGAGACCCAGTACTTC. The J gene is TRBJ2-5, the V gene TRBV20-1, with TRBD1 matching over 8 bases. Unmatched junction bases numbered 3, after V lost 0 bases and J lost 3 bases. The germline V gene has CDR1 DFQATT and CDR2 SNEGSKA (reference sequence). CDR3 length equals 14 residues.

In this sample, this clonotype turned up a few times. The chain has TRBV20-1 and TRBJ2-7; TRBD1 is a possible D gene (6 bases). Trimming left V 3 bases short and J 0 bases short, with 15 bases between. The CDR3 has 15 amino acids. Germline-derived CDR1 and CDR2 are DFQATT and SNEGSKA (reference sequence). This CDR3 is CSARVGAFSSYEQYF. The CDR3 DNA is TGCAGTGCTAGGGTGGGGGCCTTTAGCTCCTACGAGCAGTACTTC.

There are a few counts of this clonotype. This chain links TRBV28 with TRBJ2-5; 8 bases are a match to TRBD1. Germline V gives CDR1 MDHEN, CDR2 SYDVKM. Trimming removed 5 bases from V and 3 bases from J; junction bases left unmatched: 8. The CDR3 sequence is 15 residues long. CDR3 nucleotides: TGTGCCAGCAGTCGGAGCTGGACAGGGAAAGAGACCCAGTACTTC. Encoded protein: CASSRSWTGKETQYF.

The V and J genes are TRBV6-1 and TRBJ1-5, with 7 nucleotides matching TRBD1. Germline V lookup: CDR1 MNHNS, CDR2 SASEGT. This CDR3 contains 15 residues. Trimming at V came to 6 bases and at J to 2 bases, leaving 7 bases not matched to a gene. In DNA form, the CDR3 reads TGTGCCAGCAGCCCCTTCGGACAGGGCAATCAGCCCCAGCATTTT. This sequence encodes CASSPFGQGNQPQHF.

The table lists this clonotype with a few counts. V and J are TRBV6-1 and TRBJ1-1; 9 nucleotides match TRBD1. The CDR3 has 16 residues. V shed 5 bases and J 4 bases; nucleotides not matched to a gene: 11. Per the germline V gene, CDR1 is MNHNS and CDR2 is SASEGT. The CDR3 loop is CASSRFGQGPLTEAFF. The CDR3 nucleotides are TGTGCCAGCAGTAGGTTCGGACAGGGGCCTCTCACTGAAGCTTTCTTT.

At least ten counts were recorded for this clonotype. Relative to the germline gene, one junction end is altered; a read error may explain this. The V call is TRBV27, the J call TRBJ2-6; possibly TRBD2 for D (7 bases). Germline V lookup: CDR1 MNHEY, CDR2 SMNVEV (reference sequence). This CDR3 comprises 13 residues. The CDR3 region is CASSQRGGNVLTF. CDR3 nucleotide sequence: TGTGCCAGCAGTCAAAGGGGGGGCAACGTCCTGACTTTC.

This clonotype was found many times. This chain uses TRBV6-1 with TRBJ2-6, with TRBD1 matching 7 bases. V gave up 8 bases and J gave up 0 bases; unmatched junction bases: 7. The CDR3 is 16 residues long. The V gene's germline CDR1 is MNHNS and CDR2 SASEGT. DNA for the CDR3: TGTGCCAGCTTCTCGGGACAGCCCTCTGGGGCCAACGTCCTGACTTTC. This sequence encodes CASFSGQPSGANVLTF.

This clonotype was observed a handful of times. The J gene is TRBJ2-7, the V gene TRBV12-3 or TRBV12-4; D may correspond to TRBD1 or TRBD2 (8 bases each). CDR3 length: 16 residues. With 3 bases removed from V and 6 bases from J, the gap between germline ends came to 21 bases. The CDR3, as DNA: TGTGCCAGCAGTTTTCGTCCGGGGGGGACAGGCAGCGAGCAGTACTTC. Translated, it gives CASSFRPGGTGSEQYF.

As for this clonotype: A read error is possible here, since a much larger clone lies one base away. This chain joins TRBV20-1 and TRBJ1-4; D is undetermined. The germline CDR1 and CDR2 sequences are DFQATT and SNEGSKA (reference sequence). There are 13 residues in the CDR3. The chain's CDR3 is CSARDSSGENLFF. CDR3 nucleotides: TGCAGTGCTAGAGATTCCAGTGGTGAAAATCTGTTTTTT.

The table lists this clonotype with many counts. The V gene is TRBV12-3 or TRBV12-4, the J gene TRBJ1-1; TRBD1 might be the D (5 bases). This CDR3 is built from 13 residues. V gave up 3 bases and J gave up 7 bases, with 12 bases separating them. CDR3 loop: CASSFSGLGEAFF. The CDR3 region has the DNA TGTGCCAGCAGTTTCTCAGGGTTGGGTGAAGCTTTCTTT.

This chain links TRBV20-1 with TRBJ1-1, with D unresolved. The CDR3 has 11 residues. Germline loops: CDR1 DFQATT, CDR2 SNEGSKA (reference sequence). V lost 0 bases to trimming and J lost 11 bases, with 10 bases between them. The CDR3 spells CSAREYAGAFF. The CDR3 DNA is TGCAGTGCTAGAGAGTATGCAGGCGCTTTCTTT.

The table lists this clonotype with many counts. The genes are TRBV28 and TRBJ2-7; perhaps TRBD1 as D (5 bases). Germline CDR1 MDHEN, CDR2 SYDVKM. The CDR3 loop spans 14 amino acids. V gave up 10 bases and J gave up 4 bases, with 20 bases separating them. CDR3 DNA: TGTGCCATCCACGCCGCCAGACAGCCGTACGAGCAGTACTTC. Its protein is CAIHAARQPYEQYF. Based on the CDR3 plus reference TRBV28 and TRBJ2-7, the full variable domain is DVKVTQSSRYLVKRTGEKVFLECVQDMDHENMFWYRQDPGLGLRLIYFSYDVKMKEKGDIPEGYSVSREKKERFSLILESASTNQTSMYLCAIHAARQPYEQYFGPGTRLTVT.